This paragraph covers one TCR beta chain sequence. Its antigen is unknown. Germline CDR1 is SNHLY and CDR2 is FYNNEI. Trimming removed 4 bases from V and 4 bases from J, with 23 bases in between. The CDR3 is 17 residues long. The second PCR ran roughly 6 to 11 cycles with a sample-barcoded 5' primer and J-beta primers. Every molecule of cDNA carried a tag from a template-switch adaptor with 12 random nucleotides. TCRdb ran MiXCR on the 5' RACE reads and lists one entry per CDR3 protein. The sample lists about 1.5 million distinct CDR3 sequences; around 42% were seen once. The data were obtained in a study of blood T cells in healthy people across ages. Overall study results and limits: In older individuals, TCR beta diversity per million T cells was lower, falling roughly linearly with age. Naive CD4+ cell counts and diversity both ran higher in long-lived than in aged donors.

The chain joins TRBV2 to TRBJ2-7; perhaps TRBD2 as D (6 bases). The sequence came from a woman aged 18-29 years in good health. The sequenced material came from blood. The chain's CDR3 is CASSGGDFGQGWYEQYF. DNA for the CDR3: TGTGCCAGCAGTGGGGGGGACTTCGGGCAGGGTTGGTACGAGCAGTACTTC.